This T cell receptor beta chain comes out of a study of early T cells in non-severe SARS-CoV-2 infection. Study context: Alpha and beta chains were unpaired, from unsorted whole-blood bulk RNA.

In its sample, this clonotype was seen a few times. The antigen is undetermined. Attachment of unique molecular identifiers was made to individual cDNA molecules. TCRdb re-derived calls from the 5' RACE reads in MiXCR, one entry per CDR3 protein. The data contain 25,000 to 30,000 distinct CDR3 sequences, about 4.8% of them singletons. General study findings and limits: Private and CD4 specificities were missed by VDJdb matching, skewed to anti-spike CD8.

The V end was cut by 0 bases, the J end by 3 bases, with 10 bases between. The germline gives CDR1 SGHDT, CDR2 YYEEEE. CDR3 length: 16 residues. Input material: whole blood. The clonotype comes from an adult who was a healthcare worker with PCR-confirmed SARS-CoV-2 infection or an uninfected control (not recorded which). This sequence joins TRBV5-6 and TRBJ1-6; D call uncertain. The chain's CDR3 is CASSLADQGYNSPLHF. The DNA of the CDR3 is TGTGCCAGCAGCTTGGCCGATCAAGGCTATAATTCACCCCTCCACTTT.